The present T cell receptor (beta chain) was sequenced within a study of shared clonotypes between healthy human individuals. With 4 bases clipped from V and 0 bases from J, the junction kept 7 bases outside the gene matches. The CDR3 totals 16 residues. The germline CDR1 and CDR2 sequences are SGDLS and YYNGEE. Input per replicate PCR of unsorted PBMC was roughly 290 ng DNA, corresponding to some 30,000 T cell genomes. TCRdb keeps only in-frame clones here, not all; method: immunoSEQ multiplex PCR. In the table there are fewer than 600,000 clones, roughly four fifths of which are singletons. The sequenced material came from PBMCs. This chain uses TRBV9 with TRBJ1-3, with 7 nucleotides matching TRBD1. The sequence was collected from a woman aged 40 to 50 in good health. Some clones in this sample may be carry-over from other donors' samples. The CDR3 reads CASSLGGFTSGNTIYF. The CDR3 nucleotides are TGTGCCAGCAGCTTAGGGGGCTTTACCTCTGGAAACACCATATATTTT.